This TCR beta chain is drawn from a study of control samples from healthy donors and cancer patients (dated by TCRdb to about 2020). Preparation of the library involved the immunoSEQ multiplex PCR assay. The source is immuneACCESS, and TCRdb retained only in-frame sequences with V and J called. Part of the clones is not carried over; for the studies checked, unresolved V genes explain less than half of this, and the remainder is unexplained. The sample contains about 75,000 clones, around 94% of them found a single time. The top ten clonotypes cover 6.2% of the sample. Of note for this clone: The antigen it binds to is not known. Nothing much larger sits one base from this clone, and base qualities are not available.

The source of this sequence is a woman aged 40 to 55 in good health. Sequencing input: blood.

The DNA sequence is as follows: TGTGCCAGTACCGTAGGACAGGGAAGCAATCAGCCCCAGCATTTT. It specifies CASTVGQGSNQPQHF. The sequence joins TRBV6-5 to TRBJ1-5; 8 of the junction bases match TRBD1. Measured from the cysteine to the phenylalanine, the CDR3 is 15 residues long. The entry retains the CDR3 DNA only, 45 bases that are in frame from base 1. Trimming removed 9 bases from V and 1 base from J; the gene matches leave 8 bases unexplained. From a lookup of the germline V gene, CDR1 and CDR2 are MNHEY and SVGAGI.